Each of the 9 T cell receptor beta chains below was sequenced from the same sample in a study of Tregs in tolerant kidney transplant recipients. Sequencing used immunoSEQ multiplex PCR; TCRdb keeps in-frame clones, though not all of them. The data show about 240,000 clones, with 65% to 85% seen just once and around 0.68% held by the top ten. Sequencing was performed on CD4+ T cells from blood. These receptors came from a human donor in good health.

CDR3 sequence reads: CASATTGKGAEAFF. Here the CDR3 DNA reads TGTGCCAGCGCCACCACAGGGAAGGGCGCTGAAGCTTTCTTT. The V gene is TRBV18, the J gene TRBJ1-1; a weak D match, TRBD1 (6 bases). CDR1 is KGHSH, CDR2 LQKENI, per germline. V was clipped by 8 bases and J by 6 bases, with 19 bases between them. This CDR3 contains 14 residues.

This clone was recorded a few times. This chain uses TRBV28 with TRBJ1-5, with unresolved D. CDR1 is MDHEN and CDR2 is SYDVKM in the germline V gene. CDR3 length: 12 amino acids. The ends were cut back, 6 bases at V and 7 bases at J, with 10 bases in the middle. The CDR3 here is CASSPLVQPQHF. The DNA of the CDR3 is TGTGCCAGCAGCCCTTTGGTCCAGCCCCAGCATTTT.

V and J are TRBV19 and TRBJ2-3; D is uncertain. This CDR3 has 13 amino acids. The germline V gene has CDR1 LNHDA and CDR2 SQIVND (reference sequence). V dropped 6 bases and J dropped 0 bases, with 7 bases sitting between them. CDR3 loop: CASSHPSTDTQYF. The DNA of the CDR3 is TGTGCCAGTAGCCATCCCAGCACAGATACGCAGTATTTT.

The chain joins TRBV30 to TRBJ2-5, with 7 bases fitting TRBD2. Germline-derived CDR1 and CDR2 are GTSNPN and SVGIG (reference sequence). V lost 0 bases, J lost 1 base, and 5 bases stayed unmatched. The CDR3 length is 15 residues. CDR3 protein: CAWSVLTSAQETQYF. CDR3 coding DNA: TGTGCCTGGAGTGTACTTACTAGCGCCCAAGAGACCCAGTACTTC.

About this clone itself: This specimen includes other DNA sequences encoding the same CDR3. DNA of the CDR3: TGTGCCAGCTCAACCTCCACAGATACGCAGTATTTT. The encoded protein is CASSTSTDTQYF. The chain couples TRBV18 to TRBJ2-3; no reliable D call. Germline CDR1 and CDR2: KGHSH and LQKENI. V shed 5 bases and J shed 2 bases, with 5 bases lying between them. The CDR3 sequence is 12 residues long.

The chain joins TRBV5-1 to TRBJ2-5, with TRBD2 matching 12 bases. V trimming: 0 bases; J trimming: 1 base; junction bases outside the gene matches: 4. CDR3 size: 17 residues. CDR1 is SGHRS and CDR2 is YFSETQ in the germline V gene. CDR3 protein: CASSLDPSGGGQETQYF. In nucleotides, the CDR3 is TGCGCCAGCAGCTTGGACCCTAGCGGGGGGGGCCAAGAGACCCAGTACTTC.

This rearrangement joins TRBV5-8 to TRBJ2-3; TRBD2 matches 12 bases. In germline, CDR1 is SGHTS, CDR2 YDEGEE. V lost 3 bases and J lost 4; bases outside the gene matches: 6. The CDR3 extends over 16 amino acids. Here the CDR3 reads CASSSGTSGSSDTQYF. In nucleotides, the CDR3 is TGTGCCAGCAGCTCCGGGACTAGCGGGTCTTCAGATACGCAGTATTTT.

The V and J genes are TRBV5-5 and TRBJ2-5; no reliable D call. This CDR3 is 14 amino acids long. Looked up from germline, CDR1 is SGHKS and CDR2 is YYEKEE (reference sequence). V lost 0 bases, J lost 0 bases, and 6 bases lay in between. The CDR3 spells CASSLDRNQETQYF. CDR3 nucleotides: TGTGCCAGCAGCTTGGACAGAAACCAAGAGACCCAGTACTTC.

The chain recombines TRBV6-6 with TRBJ2-1, with D hard to call. V lost 5 bases to trimming and J lost 9 bases, with 17 bases between them. CDR3 length: 14 residues. Germline CDR1 MNHNY, CDR2 SVGAGI (reference sequence). CDR3 in DNA: TGTGCCAGCAGTCAAGGGCCAGCCCAGCGTGAGCAGTTCTTC. Translating gives CASSQGPAQREQFF.